This T cell receptor (beta chain) was captured by sequencing in a study of blood T cells in healthy people across ages. Germline CDR1 and CDR2: DFQATT and SNEGSKA (reference sequence). V lost 0 bases, J lost 8 bases, and 17 bases lay in between. This CDR3 comprises 15 residues. PCR was performed a second time for roughly 7 to 11 cycles using a sample-barcoded 5' primer and a J-beta primer mix. TCRdb passed the 5' RACE reads through MiXCR, listing each CDR3 protein once. There are hundreds of thousands of distinct CDR3 sequences in the sample; around a fifth occur only once, and approximately 3.7% lies in the top ten.

The clonotype comes from a man aged 65-85 years in good health. Sequenced sample: blood. This chain joins TRBV20-1 and TRBJ2-1; maybe TRBD2 (6 bases). The CDR3 loop is CSARDPSAFRYEQFF. The CDR3 DNA is TGCAGTGCTAGAGACCCTAGCGCCTTTCGTTATGAGCAGTTCTTC.